This is a list of T cell receptor beta chains from one sample in a study of T cells after yellow fever vaccination. In TCRdb, the 5' RACE reads were re-called with MiXCR into one record per CDR3 protein. This table holds 200,000 to 250,000 distinct CDR3 sequences, less than 9% found once. The starting material was CD4+ T cells sorted from PBMCs, obtained 15 days after the yellow fever booster vaccination. These receptors were taken from a man between 25 and 39 years old who received the YFV17D yellow fever vaccine. Each CDR3 is given with its conserved first and last residue. The D gene is left open where the match is weak. Expanded clones are given a class, and other clones once, few, many or no size at all.

j_gene,d_gene,abundance,v_gene,CDR3nt,CDR3aa
TRBJ2-3,NA,NA,TRBV7-3,TGTGCCAGCAGTCCCATCGGGCCAGATACGCAGTATTTT,CASSPIGPDTQYF
TRBJ2-2,NA,few,TRBV3-1,TGTGCCAGCAGCCAAGATCAAGCCGCCGGGGAGCTGTTTTTT,CASSQDQAAGELFF
TRBJ1-2,TRBD1,few,TRBV5-4,TGTGCCAGCAGCACGGGACAGTCTAATGTTGCCTATGGCTACACCTTC,CASSTGQSNVAYGYTF
TRBJ2-1,NA,many,TRBV11-2,TGTGCCAGCAGCCTGCCCGACGCACAGCAGTTCTTC,CASSLPDAQQFF
TRBJ1-5,TRBD1,many,TRBV18,TGTGCCAGCTCAGGTCGAGGGGGCGGGCAGCCCCAGCATTTT,CASSGRGGGQPQHF
TRBJ2-3,NA,many,TRBV11-3,TGTGCCAGCAGCCGCACGGGGGGCTACACAGATACGCAGTATTTT,CASSRTGGYTDTQYF
TRBJ2-7,TRBD1,NA,TRBV30,TGTGCCTGGAGAGTTTTGGACAGGGCCTACGAGCAGTACTTC,CAWRVLDRAYEQYF
TRBJ1-5,TRBD1,NA,TRBV12-3/TRBV12-4,TGTGCCAGCAGTACAAACAGGGGCCAGCCCCAGCATTTT,CASSTNRGQPQHF
TRBJ1-4,NA,few,TRBV20-1,TGCAGTGCTTTCATTCAGGGCGAGGATGGTGAAAAACTGTTTTTT,CSAFIQGEDGEKLFF
TRBJ2-7,TRBD1,NA,TRBV20-1,TGCGCTGCCGGGACAGGGGGACACTTC,CAAGTGGHF
TRBJ2-3,NA,NA,TRBV19,TGTGCCAGTAGTATAGCTAGAGGGATCAGCACAGATACGCAGTATTTT,CASSIARGISTDTQYF
TRBJ2-2,TRBD2,NA,TRBV18,TGTGCCAGCTCACTCCCGGGAGCGGGAGGACCCTCCACCGGGGAGCTGTTTTTT,CASSLPGAGGPSTGELFF
TRBJ1-5,NA,NA,TRBV18,TGTGCCAGCTCACCATTGGTAGATCAGCCCCAGCATTTT,CASSPLVDQPQHF
TRBJ1-4,NA,NA,TRBV7-8,TGTGCCAGCAGCCGCTCGGGATATAATGAAAAACTGTTTTTT,CASSRSGYNEKLFF
TRBJ2-7,NA,NA,TRBV12-3/TRBV12-4,TGTGCCAGCAGTTTACGGCTAAATAGCCGAGACGCCTACGAGCAGTACTTC,CASSLRLNSRDAYEQYF
TRBJ2-3,TRBD2,few,TRBV12-3/TRBV12-4,TGTGCCAGCATCGGGACTAGCGGGATAGGTACGCAGTATTTT,CASIGTSGIGTQYF
TRBJ1-5,TRBD1,many,TRBV7-2,TGTGCCAGCAGGACTACAGGGGCCAGCAATCAGCCCCAGCATTTT,CASRTTGASNQPQHF
TRBJ2-5,TRBD2,NA,TRBV11-2,TGTGCCAGCAGCTTAGATCGGCGGCTAGCGGACGTAGGGACCCAGTACTTC,CASSLDRRLADVGTQYF
TRBJ2-1,TRBD2,NA,TRBV7-9,TGTGCCAGCAGCTCCACCGGGACTAGCGGGAGCTGGAATGAGCAGTTCTTC,CASSSTGTSGSWNEQFF
TRBJ1-1,TRBD1,NA,TRBV7-3,TGTGCCAGCAGCCTAAAAAGGGGGGGGACAGTTGAAGCTTTCTTT,CASSLKRGGTVEAFF
TRBJ2-7,TRBD1,few,TRBV11-2,TGTGCCAGCAGCTTCTTGCAGGGGGCCTACGAGCAGTACTTC,CASSFLQGAYEQYF
TRBJ2-4,NA,NA,TRBV11-2,TGTGCCAGCAGCTACCACGGGACAAGCGCCAAAAACATTCAGTACTTC,CASSYHGTSAKNIQYF
TRBJ2-2,TRBD1,NA,TRBV5-1,TGCGCCAGCAGCCCCTGGGGGACAGGGTCCGGGGAGCTGTTTTTT,CASSPWGTGSGELFF
TRBJ2-3,NA,NA,TRBV24-1,TGTGCCACCAGTGACCCAGGAGCATCTGGCACAGATACGCAGTATTTT,CATSDPGASGTDTQYF
TRBJ2-1,NA,many,TRBV12-3/TRBV12-4,TGTGCCAGCAGTTTTGGGACTTCCTACAATGAGCAGTTCTTC,CASSFGTSYNEQFF
TRBJ2-5,NA,many,TRBV4-3,TGCGCCAGCAGCCAAGAAGCGAGGGGGGAGACCCAGTACTTC,CASSQEARGETQYF
TRBJ2-6,TRBD1,few,TRBV19,TGTGCCAGTAGTCTTCTCCCGGGACAGGGGCTCTCTGGGGCCAACGTCCTGACTTTC,CASSLLPGQGLSGANVLTF
TRBJ2-1,NA,NA,TRBV4-3,TGCGCCAGCAGCCAAGATCTACGGATTGAGCAGTTCTTC,CASSQDLRIEQFF
TRBJ1-1,NA,few,TRBV23-1,TGCGCCAGCAGTCAATCGGTGTGGAGAGTGAACACTGAAGCTTTCTTT,CASSQSVWRVNTEAFF
TRBJ2-1,NA,many,TRBV5-1,TGCGCCAGCAGCTTGGCCGCGGGGACAAACAATGAGCAGTTCTTC,CASSLAAGTNNEQFF
TRBJ2-3,NA,few,TRBV7-2,TGTGCCAGCAGCCCAGCATCGGGTACGCAGTATTTT,CASSPASGTQYF
TRBJ2-3,NA,NA,TRBV6-5,TGTGCCAGCAGTTATAGCCGAGCAACGAGCACAGATACGCAGTATTTT,CASSYSRATSTDTQYF
TRBJ2-7,NA,many,TRBV3-1,TGTGCCAGCAGCCAAGGACCGACAGGCTCCTACGAGCAGTACTTC,CASSQGPTGSYEQYF
TRBJ2-5,TRBD2,many,TRBV30,TGTGCCTCCCACGGACTAGCGGGAGGAGAGACCCAGTACTTC,CASHGLAGGETQYF
TRBJ2-1,TRBD1,NA,TRBV24-1,TGTGCCACCAGTGATCCCCCAGGGGGAGAGGCGTATGAGCAGTTCTTC,CATSDPPGGEAYEQFF
TRBJ1-3,NA,many,TRBV12-3/TRBV12-4,TGTGCCAGCACACGAAGCTCTGGAAACACCATATATTTT,CASTRSSGNTIYF
TRBJ2-7,NA,NA,TRBV12-3/TRBV12-4,TGTGCCAGCAGTATGAAGACAGGTAGTGAGCAGTACTTC,CASSMKTGSEQYF
TRBJ2-5,NA,many,TRBV5-1,TGCGCCAGCAGCGAAACAGTTACGACCCAGTACTTC,CASSETVTTQYF
TRBJ2-1,NA,few,TRBV6-1,TGTGCCGTCCGGCCTAGCAGTGGATCTGGTGAGCAGTTCTTC,CAVRPSSGSGEQFF
TRBJ2-7,NA,many,TRBV7-7,TGTGCTAGCAGCGTGGACAGTCACTCCTACGAGCAGTACTTC,CASSVDSHSYEQYF
TRBJ2-2,NA,many,TRBV7-2,TGTGCCAGCAGCTTGACCGGTGCTGCGGGGACCGGGGAGCTGTTTTTT,CASSLTGAAGTGELFF
TRBJ1-1,NA,few,TRBV6-1,TGTGCCAGCAGGAATGGTTGGAACACTGAAGCTTTCTTT,CASRNGWNTEAFF